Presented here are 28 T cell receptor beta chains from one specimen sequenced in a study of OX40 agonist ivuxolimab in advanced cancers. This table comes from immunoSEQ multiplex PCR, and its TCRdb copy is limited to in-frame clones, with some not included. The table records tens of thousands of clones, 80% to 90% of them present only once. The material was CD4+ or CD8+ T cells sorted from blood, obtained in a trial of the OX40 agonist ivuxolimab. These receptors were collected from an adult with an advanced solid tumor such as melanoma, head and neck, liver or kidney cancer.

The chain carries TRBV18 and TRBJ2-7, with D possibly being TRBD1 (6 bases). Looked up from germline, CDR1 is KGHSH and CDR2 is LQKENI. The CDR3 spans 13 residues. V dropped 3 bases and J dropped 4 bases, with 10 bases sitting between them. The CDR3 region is CASSPTDRYEQYF. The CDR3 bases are TGTGCCAGCTCACCCACGGACAGATACGAGCAGTACTTC. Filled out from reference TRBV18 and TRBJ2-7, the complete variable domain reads NAGVMQNPRHLVRRRGQEARLRCSPMKGHSHVYWYRQLPEEGLKFMVYLQKENIIDESGMPKERFSAEFPKEGPSILRIQQVVRGDSAAYFCASSPTDRYEQYFGPGTRLTVT.

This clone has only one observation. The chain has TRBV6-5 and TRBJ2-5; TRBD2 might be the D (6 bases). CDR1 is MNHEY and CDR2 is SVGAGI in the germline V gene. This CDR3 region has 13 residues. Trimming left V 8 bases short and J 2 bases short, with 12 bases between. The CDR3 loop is CASGTFGQETQYF. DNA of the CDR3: TGTGCCAGCGGGACTTTTGGACAAGAGACCCAGTACTTC.

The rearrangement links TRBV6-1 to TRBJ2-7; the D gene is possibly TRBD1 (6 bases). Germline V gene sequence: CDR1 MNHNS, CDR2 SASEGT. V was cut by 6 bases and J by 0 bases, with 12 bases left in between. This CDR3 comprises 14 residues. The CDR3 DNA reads TGTGCCAGCAGGGCCGGGACAAACTCCTACGAGCAGTACTTC. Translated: CASRAGTNSYEQYF.

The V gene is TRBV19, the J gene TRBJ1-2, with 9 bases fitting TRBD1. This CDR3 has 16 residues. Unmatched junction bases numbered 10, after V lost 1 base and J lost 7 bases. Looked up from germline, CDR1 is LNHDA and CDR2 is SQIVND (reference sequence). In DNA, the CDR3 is TGTGCCAGTAGTATAGTGCCTCGGGACAGGGCGGTTGGCTACACCTTC. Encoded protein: CASSIVPRDRAVGYTF.

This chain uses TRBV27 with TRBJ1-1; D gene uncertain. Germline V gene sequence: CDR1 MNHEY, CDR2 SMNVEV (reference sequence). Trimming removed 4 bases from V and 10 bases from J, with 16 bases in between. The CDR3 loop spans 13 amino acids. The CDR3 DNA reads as TGTGCCAGCAGTTCCCCGACGGAGTTGAGAGCTTTCTTT. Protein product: CASSSPTELRAFF.

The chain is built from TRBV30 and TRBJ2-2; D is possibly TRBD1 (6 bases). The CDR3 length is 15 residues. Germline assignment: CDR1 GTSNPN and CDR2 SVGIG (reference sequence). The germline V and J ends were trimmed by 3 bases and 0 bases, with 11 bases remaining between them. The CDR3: CAWSGDNSNTGELFF. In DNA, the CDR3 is TGTGCCTGGAGCGGGGACAATTCGAACACCGGGGAGCTGTTTTTT.

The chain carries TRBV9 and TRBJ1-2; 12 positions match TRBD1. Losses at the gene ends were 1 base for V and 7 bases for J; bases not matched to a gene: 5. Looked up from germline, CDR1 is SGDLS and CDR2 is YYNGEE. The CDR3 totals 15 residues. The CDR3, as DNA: TGTGCCAGCAGCGTAACGGGACAGGGGGCGGTTGGCTACACCTTC. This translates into CASSVTGQGAVGYTF. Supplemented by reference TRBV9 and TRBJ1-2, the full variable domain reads DSGVTQTPKHLITATGQRVTLRCSPRSGDLSVYWYQQSLDQGLQFLIQYYNGEERAKGNILERFSAQQFPDLHSELNLSSLELGDSALYFCASSVTGQGAVGYTFGSGTRLTVV.

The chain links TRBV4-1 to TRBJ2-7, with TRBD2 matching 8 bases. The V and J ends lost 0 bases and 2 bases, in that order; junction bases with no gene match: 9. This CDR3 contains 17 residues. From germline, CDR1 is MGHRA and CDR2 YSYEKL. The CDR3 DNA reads TGCGCCAGCAGCCAAGATAGGCCTAGCGGGTTAACCTACGAGCAGTACTTC. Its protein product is CASSQDRPSGLTYEQYF.

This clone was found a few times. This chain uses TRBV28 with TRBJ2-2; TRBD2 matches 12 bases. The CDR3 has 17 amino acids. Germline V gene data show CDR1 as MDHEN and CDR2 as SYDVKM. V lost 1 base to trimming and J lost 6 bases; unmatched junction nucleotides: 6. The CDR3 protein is CASSLFELAGGPGELFF. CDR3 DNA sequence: TGTGCCAGCAGTTTATTTGAACTAGCGGGAGGTCCCGGGGAGCTGTTTTTT. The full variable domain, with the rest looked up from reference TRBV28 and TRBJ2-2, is DVKVTQSSRYLVKRTGEKVFLECVQDMDHENMFWYRQDPGLGLRLIYFSYDVKMKEKGDIPEGYSVSREKKERFSLILESASTNQTSMYLCASSLFELAGGPGELFFGEGSRLTVL.

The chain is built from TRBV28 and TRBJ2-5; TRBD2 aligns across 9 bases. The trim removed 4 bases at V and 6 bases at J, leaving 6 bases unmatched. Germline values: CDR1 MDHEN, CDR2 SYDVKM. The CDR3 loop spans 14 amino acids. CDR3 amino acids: CASSSPGLAQTQYF. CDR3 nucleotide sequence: TGTGCCAGCAGTTCTCCGGGACTAGCCCAGACCCAGTACTTC.

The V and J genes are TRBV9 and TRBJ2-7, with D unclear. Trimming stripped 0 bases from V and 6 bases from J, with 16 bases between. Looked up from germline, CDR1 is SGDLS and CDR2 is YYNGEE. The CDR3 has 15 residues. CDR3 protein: CASSVAPLSSGEQYF. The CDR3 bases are TGTGCCAGCAGCGTAGCCCCCCTTTCGTCTGGCGAGCAGTACTTC.

The CDR3 DNA reads as TGTGCCAGTAGACCTGGGACAGGGCGGCCTCAGCCCCAGCATTTT. It codes for CASRPGTGRPQPQHF. The chain links TRBV19 to TRBJ1-5; TRBD1 matches at 9 bases. The V segment lost 6 bases and the J segment 6 bases; nucleotides outside the gene matches: 9. Germline-derived CDR1 and CDR2 are LNHDA and SQIVND (reference sequence). The CDR3 contains 15 residues.

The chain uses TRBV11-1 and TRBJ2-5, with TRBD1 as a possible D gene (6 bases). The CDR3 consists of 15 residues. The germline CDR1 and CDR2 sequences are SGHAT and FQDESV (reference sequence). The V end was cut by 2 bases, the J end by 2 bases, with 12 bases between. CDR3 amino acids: CASSLKGHVQETQYF. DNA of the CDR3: TGTGCCAGCAGCTTAAAGGGACACGTTCAAGAGACCCAGTACTTC.

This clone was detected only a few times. CDR3: CASSLRPGRGYEQYF. CDR3 nucleotides: TGTGCCAGCAGTTTGCGTCCAGGGAGGGGATACGAGCAGTACTTC. The rearrangement uses TRBV27 and TRBJ2-7; TRBD2 aligns across 7 bases. There are 15 residues in the CDR3. CDR1 is MNHEY and CDR2 is SMNVEV in the germline V gene (reference sequence). V lost 3 bases to trimming and J lost 4 bases; unmatched junction nucleotides: 9.

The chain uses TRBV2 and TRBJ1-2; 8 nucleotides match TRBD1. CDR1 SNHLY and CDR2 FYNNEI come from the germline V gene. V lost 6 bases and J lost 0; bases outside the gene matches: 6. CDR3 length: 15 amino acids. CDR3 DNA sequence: TGTGCCAGCAGCGGACCGGGACAGGCTAACTATGGCTACACCTTC. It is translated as CASSGPGQANYGYTF.

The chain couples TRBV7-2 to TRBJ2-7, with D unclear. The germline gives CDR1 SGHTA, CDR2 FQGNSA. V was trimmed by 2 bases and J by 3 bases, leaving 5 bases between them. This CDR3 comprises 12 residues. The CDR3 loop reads CASSLIFYEQYF. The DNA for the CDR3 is TGTGCCAGCAGCTTAATCTTCTACGAGCAGTACTTC.

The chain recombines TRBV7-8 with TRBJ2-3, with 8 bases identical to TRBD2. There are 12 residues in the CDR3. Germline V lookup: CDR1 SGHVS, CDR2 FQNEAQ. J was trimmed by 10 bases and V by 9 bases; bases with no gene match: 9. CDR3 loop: CASRLREGPQYF. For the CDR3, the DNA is TGTGCCAGTCGCCTCCGGGAGGGGCCGCAGTATTTT.

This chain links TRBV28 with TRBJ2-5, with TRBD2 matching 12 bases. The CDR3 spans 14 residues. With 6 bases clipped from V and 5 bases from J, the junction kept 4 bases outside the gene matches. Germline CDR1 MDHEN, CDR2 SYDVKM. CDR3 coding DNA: TGTGCCAGCAGCCTAGCGGGGGGGAGGGAGACCCAGTACTTC. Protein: CASSLAGGRETQYF.

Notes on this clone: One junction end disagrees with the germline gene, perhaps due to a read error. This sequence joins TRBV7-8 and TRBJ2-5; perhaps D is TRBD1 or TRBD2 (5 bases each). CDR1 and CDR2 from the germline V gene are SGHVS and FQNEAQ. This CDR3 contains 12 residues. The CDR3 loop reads CASRLEGETQYF. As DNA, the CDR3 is TGTGCCAGCAGGTTAGAGGGGGAGACCCAGTACTTC.

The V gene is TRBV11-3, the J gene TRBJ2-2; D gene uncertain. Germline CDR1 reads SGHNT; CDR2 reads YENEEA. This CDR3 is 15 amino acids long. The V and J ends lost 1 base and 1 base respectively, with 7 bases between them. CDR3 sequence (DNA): TGTGCCAGCAGCTTAGGAGGCGTGAACACCGGGGAGCTGTTTTTT. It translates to CASSLGGVNTGELFF.

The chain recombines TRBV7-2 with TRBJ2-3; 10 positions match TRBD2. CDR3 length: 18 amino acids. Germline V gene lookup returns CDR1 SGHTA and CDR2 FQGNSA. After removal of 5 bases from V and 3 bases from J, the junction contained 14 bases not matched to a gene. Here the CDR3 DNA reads TGTGCCAGCAGCACCACGACTAGCGGGCACCGGATGACAGATACGCAGTATTTT. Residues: CASSTTTSGHRMTDTQYF.

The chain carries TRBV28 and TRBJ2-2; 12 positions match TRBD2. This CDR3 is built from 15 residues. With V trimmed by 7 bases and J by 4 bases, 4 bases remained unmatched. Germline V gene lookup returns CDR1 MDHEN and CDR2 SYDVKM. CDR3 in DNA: TGTGCCAGCACCGCACTAGCGGGAGGCACCGGGGAGCTGTTTTTT. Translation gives CASTALAGGTGELFF.

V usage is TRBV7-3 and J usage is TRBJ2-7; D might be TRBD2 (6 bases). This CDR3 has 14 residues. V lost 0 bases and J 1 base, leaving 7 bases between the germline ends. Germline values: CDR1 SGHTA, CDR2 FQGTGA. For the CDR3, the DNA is TGTGCCAGCAGCTTAACCGGGGGTTCCTACGAGCAGTACTTC. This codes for CASSLTGGSYEQYF.

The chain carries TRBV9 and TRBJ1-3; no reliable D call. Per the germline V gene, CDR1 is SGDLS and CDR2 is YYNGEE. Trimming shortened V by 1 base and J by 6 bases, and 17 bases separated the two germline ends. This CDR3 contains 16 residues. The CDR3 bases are TGTGCCAGCAGCGTAAATCCGGGAGGAAGGGAAAACACCATATATTTT. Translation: CASSVNPGGRENTIYF.

The CDR3 loop reads CASSSPGLYGYTF. The CDR3 DNA reads TGTGCCAGCAGCTCTCCGGGACTTTATGGCTACACCTTC. The chain joins TRBV28 to TRBJ1-2, with D perhaps matching TRBD1 (5 bases). V dropped 6 bases and J dropped 5 bases, with 13 bases sitting between them. Germline V gene lookup returns CDR1 MDHEN and CDR2 SYDVKM. The CDR3 covers 13 residues.

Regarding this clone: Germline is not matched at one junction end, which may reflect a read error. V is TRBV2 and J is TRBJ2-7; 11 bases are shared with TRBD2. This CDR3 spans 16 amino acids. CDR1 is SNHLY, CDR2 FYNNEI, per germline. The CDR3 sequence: CASSEASGRAKYAQYF. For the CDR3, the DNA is TGTGCCAGCAGTGAAGCTAGCGGGAGGGCCAAGTACGCGCAGTACTTC. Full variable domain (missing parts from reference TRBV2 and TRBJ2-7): EPEVTQTPSHQVTQMGQEVILRCVPISNHLYFYWYRQILGQKVEFLVSFYNNEISEKSEIFDDQFSVERPDGSNFTLKIRSTKLEDSAMYFCASSEASGRAKYAQYFGPGTRLTVT.

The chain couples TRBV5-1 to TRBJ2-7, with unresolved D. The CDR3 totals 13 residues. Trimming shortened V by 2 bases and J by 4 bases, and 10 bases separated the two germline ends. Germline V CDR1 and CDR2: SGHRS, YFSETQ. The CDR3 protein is CASSLSPTYEQYF. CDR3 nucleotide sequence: TGCGCCAGCAGCTTATCTCCGACTTACGAGCAGTACTTC.

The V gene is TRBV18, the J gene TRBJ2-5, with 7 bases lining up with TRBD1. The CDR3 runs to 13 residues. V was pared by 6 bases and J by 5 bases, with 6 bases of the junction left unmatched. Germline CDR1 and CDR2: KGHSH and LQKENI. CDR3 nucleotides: TGTGCCAGCTCCCTCGACAGGGCGGAGACCCAGTACTTC. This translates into CASSLDRAETQYF.